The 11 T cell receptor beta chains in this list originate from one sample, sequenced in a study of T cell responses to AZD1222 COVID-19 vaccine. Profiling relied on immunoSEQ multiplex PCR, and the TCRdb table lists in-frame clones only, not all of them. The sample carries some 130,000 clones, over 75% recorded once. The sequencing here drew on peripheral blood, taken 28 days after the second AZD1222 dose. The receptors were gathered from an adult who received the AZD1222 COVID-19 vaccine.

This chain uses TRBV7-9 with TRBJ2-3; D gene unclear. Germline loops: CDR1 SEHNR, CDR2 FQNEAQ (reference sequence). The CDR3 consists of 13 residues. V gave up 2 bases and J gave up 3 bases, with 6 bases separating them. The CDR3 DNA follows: TGTGCCAGCAGCTTAAGGCTTACAGATACGCAGTATTTT. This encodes CASSLRLTDTQYF.

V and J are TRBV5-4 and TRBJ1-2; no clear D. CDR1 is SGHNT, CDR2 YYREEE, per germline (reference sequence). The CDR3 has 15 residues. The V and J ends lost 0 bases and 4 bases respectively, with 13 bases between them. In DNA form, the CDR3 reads TGTGCCAGCAGCTTGGCGAAGGCTTACGGCTATGGCTACACCTTC. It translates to CASSLAKAYGYGYTF.

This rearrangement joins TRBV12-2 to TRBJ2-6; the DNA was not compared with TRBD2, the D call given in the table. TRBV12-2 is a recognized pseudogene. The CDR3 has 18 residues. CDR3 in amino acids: CASRLGLAGPSGANVLTF. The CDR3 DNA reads TGTGCAAGTCGCTTAGGGCTAGCGGGTCCCTCTGGGGCCAACGTCCTGACTTTC.

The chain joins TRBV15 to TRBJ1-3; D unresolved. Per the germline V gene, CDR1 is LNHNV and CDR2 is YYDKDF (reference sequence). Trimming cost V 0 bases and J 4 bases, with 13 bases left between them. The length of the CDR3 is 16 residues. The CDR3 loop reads CATSRDVRVSGNTIYF. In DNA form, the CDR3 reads TGTGCCACCAGCAGAGATGTTAGGGTCTCGGGAAACACCATATATTTT.

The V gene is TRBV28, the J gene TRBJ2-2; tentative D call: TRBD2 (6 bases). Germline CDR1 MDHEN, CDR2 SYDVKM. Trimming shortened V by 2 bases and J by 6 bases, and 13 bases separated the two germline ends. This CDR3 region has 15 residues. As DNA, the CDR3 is TGTGCCAGCAGTTTAGGCAGGGACTTCGCCGGGGAGCTGTTTTTT. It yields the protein CASSLGRDFAGELFF.

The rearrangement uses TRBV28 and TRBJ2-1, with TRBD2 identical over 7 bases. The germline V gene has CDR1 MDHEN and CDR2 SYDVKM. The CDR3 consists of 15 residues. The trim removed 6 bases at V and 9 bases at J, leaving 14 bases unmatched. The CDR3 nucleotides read TGTGCCAGCAGCACAAGCGGGGTAGGGCCCATTGAGCAGTTCTTC. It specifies CASSTSGVGPIEQFF.

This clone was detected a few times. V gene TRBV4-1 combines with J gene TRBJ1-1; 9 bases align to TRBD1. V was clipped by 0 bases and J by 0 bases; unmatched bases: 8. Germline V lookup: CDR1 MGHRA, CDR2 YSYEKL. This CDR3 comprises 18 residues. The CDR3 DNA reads TGCGCCAGCAGCCAAGATTTTCGGACAGGGGTCATGAACACTGAAGCTTTCTTT. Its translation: CASSQDFRTGVMNTEAFF.

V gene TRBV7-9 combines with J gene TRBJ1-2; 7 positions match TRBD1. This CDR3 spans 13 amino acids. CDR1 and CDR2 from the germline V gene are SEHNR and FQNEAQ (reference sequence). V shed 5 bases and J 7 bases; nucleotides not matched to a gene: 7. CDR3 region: CASSRDSRGGYTF. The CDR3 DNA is TGTGCCAGCAGCCGGGACAGTCGGGGTGGCTACACCTTC.

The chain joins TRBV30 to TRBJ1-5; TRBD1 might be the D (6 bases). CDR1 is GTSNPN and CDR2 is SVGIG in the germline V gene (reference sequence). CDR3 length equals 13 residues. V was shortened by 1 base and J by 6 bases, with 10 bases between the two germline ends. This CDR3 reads CAWSGGAAQPQHF. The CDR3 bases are TGTGCCTGGAGTGGGGGGGCCGCTCAGCCCCAGCATTTT.

CDR3 in amino acids: CASSLAGSNSPLHF. CDR3 sequence (DNA): TGTGCCAGCAGCCTCGCGGGAAGTAATTCACCCCTCCACTTT. The chain has TRBV7-9 and TRBJ1-6; D gene uncertain. There are 14 residues in the CDR3. The germline CDR1 and CDR2 sequences are SEHNR and FQNEAQ (reference sequence). Trimming pared 5 bases from V and 6 bases from J, leaving 11 bases between. The entire variable domain, with the rest obtained from reference TRBV7-9 and TRBJ1-6, is as follows: DTGVSQNPRHKITKRGQNVTFRCDPISEHNRLYWYRQTLGQGPEFLTYFQNEAQLEKSRLLSDRFSAERPKGSFSTLEIQRTEQGDSAMYLCASSLAGSNSPLHFGNGTRLTVT.

The CDR3 DNA reads as TGTGCCAGCAGCCTCCGGGGTAGAGAGACCCAGTACTTC. Residues: CASSLRGRETQYF. The rearrangement links TRBV7-9 to TRBJ2-5, with TRBD2 as a possible D gene (5 bases). The CDR3 has 13 residues. CDR1 and CDR2 from the germline V gene are SEHNR and FQNEAQ (reference sequence). The V and J ends lost 5 bases and 4 bases respectively, with 11 bases between them.